These 5 T cell receptor beta chains were all obtained from the same sample, sequenced in a study of blood T cell repertoires in COVID-19. Libraries were prepared by immunoSEQ multiplex PCR; TCRdb keeps only in-frame clonotypes and omits some of them. The table records fewer than 200,000 clones, around 87% of them present only once. The sample taken for sequencing was peripheral blood. All receptors come from a man aged 35 to 55 with active or convalescent COVID-19.

This chain links TRBV6-1 with TRBJ2-5, with D hard to call. The V and J ends lost 0 bases and 5 bases respectively, with 4 bases between them. CDR3 length equals 12 residues. CDR1 is MNHNS and CDR2 is SASEGT in the germline V gene. The CDR3 here is CASSEALETQYF. CDR3 DNA sequence: TGTGCCAGCAGTGAAGCTCTCGAGACCCAGTACTTC.

The V gene is TRBV19, the J gene TRBJ2-3, with 7 bases fitting TRBD2. Germline V gene lookup returns CDR1 LNHDA and CDR2 SQIVND (reference sequence). The CDR3 has 15 residues. The J segment lost 1 base and the V segment lost 5 bases, leaving 6 bases of the junction unmatched. CDR3 amino acids: CASSSSGARTDTQYF. The CDR3 DNA follows: TGTGCCAGTAGTTCAAGCGGGGCCCGCACAGATACGCAGTATTTT.

This chain links TRBV7-2 with TRBJ2-1, with D uncertain. V lost 5 bases to trimming and J lost 4 bases, with 3 bases between them. Germline V gene sequence: CDR1 SGHTA, CDR2 FQGNSA. The CDR3 contains 11 residues. The CDR3 sequence is CASSVYNEQFF. The CDR3, as DNA: TGTGCCAGCAGCGTATACAATGAGCAGTTCTTC.

V and J are TRBV7-2 and TRBJ2-1, with D hard to call. This CDR3 comprises 13 residues. The germline V gene encodes CDR1 SGHTA and CDR2 FQGNSA. With 5 bases removed from V and 5 bases from J, the gap between germline ends came to 10 bases. The CDR3 DNA is TGTGCCAGCAGCGTCGCGGTCCACAATGAGCAGTTCTTC. This translates into CASSVAVHNEQFF.

The chain carries TRBV7-9 and TRBJ2-7, with no clear D. CDR1 and CDR2 from the germline V gene are SEHNR and FQNEAQ (reference sequence). The CDR3 runs to 15 residues. Trimming left V 1 base short and J 0 bases short, with 10 bases between. CDR3 region: CASSLDSWSSYEQYF. The CDR3 nucleotides are TGTGCCAGCAGCTTAGACTCGTGGAGCTCCTACGAGCAGTACTTC.